This T cell receptor (beta chain) was observed in a study of shared clonotypes between healthy human individuals. The run depth of the assay was deep. The protocol was immunoSEQ multiplex PCR, while the TCRdb copy is restricted to in-frame clones and leaves out a portion. The profile shows roughly 680,000 clones, 72% of them singletons. As regards this clone: What it binds is not known.

Study results and caveats: The authors expected sequencing depth to affect clonotype sharing among donors.

V shed 5 bases, J shed 4 bases, and the junction held 6 bases outside the gene matches. Germline values: CDR1 MDHEN, CDR2 SYDVKM. There are 16 residues in the CDR3. The TCR comes from a woman aged 30 to 39 in good health. Sequencing input: memory CD4+ T cells sorted from blood. The subset here: CD45RA-negative fraction. V gene TRBV28 combines with J gene TRBJ2-7, with 15 bases that match TRBD2. For the CDR3, the DNA is TGTGCCAGCAGTCGGGGACTAGCGGGAGGTCAGTACGAGCAGTACTTC. The encoded protein is CASSRGLAGGQYEQYF. The whole variable domain, filled in from reference TRBV28 and TRBJ2-7, reads DVKVTQSSRYLVKRTGEKVFLECVQDMDHENMFWYRQDPGLGLRLIYFSYDVKMKEKGDIPEGYSVSREKKERFSLILESASTNQTSMYLCASSRGLAGGQYEQYFGPGTRLTVT.